This TCR beta chain was identified during a study of T-cell reconstitution after alpha-beta-depleted transplantation in children. The V and J ends lost 1 base and 8 bases, in that order; junction bases with no gene match: 10. Germline CDR1 is SGHTA and CDR2 is FQGNSA. The CDR3 consists of 17 residues. This clonotype was observed many times. Its antigen remains unknown. Study-wide results and caveats: Most T-cell counts and diversity one year after the transplant came from T cells that were newly produced. It was surviving recipient T cells and thymic progenitors that gave some patients high TCRbeta diversity at day 60. Reportedly, roughly two months post-transplant, alpha-beta T cells arose from several hundred expanded graft clones.

Using unique molecular identifiers, the investigators prepared the TCRbeta library. TCRdb called the PCR reads again in MiXCR, with one record for every CDR3 protein. The table records about 300,000 distinct CDR3 sequences, around 9.1% of them present only once. The V call is TRBV7-2, the J call TRBJ2-1, with 11 bases matching TRBD2. This clonotype originated in a boy less than two years old with acute myeloid leukemia, due to receive a stem cell transplant. This sample comprised PBMCs, obtained before TCRalphabeta/CD19-depleted stem cell transplant. The CDR3 coding sequence is TGTGCCAGCAGCTTAGTGGGGTTTAGCGGGGGGGTGGATGAGCAGTTCTTC. Its translation is CASSLVGFSGGVDEQFF.